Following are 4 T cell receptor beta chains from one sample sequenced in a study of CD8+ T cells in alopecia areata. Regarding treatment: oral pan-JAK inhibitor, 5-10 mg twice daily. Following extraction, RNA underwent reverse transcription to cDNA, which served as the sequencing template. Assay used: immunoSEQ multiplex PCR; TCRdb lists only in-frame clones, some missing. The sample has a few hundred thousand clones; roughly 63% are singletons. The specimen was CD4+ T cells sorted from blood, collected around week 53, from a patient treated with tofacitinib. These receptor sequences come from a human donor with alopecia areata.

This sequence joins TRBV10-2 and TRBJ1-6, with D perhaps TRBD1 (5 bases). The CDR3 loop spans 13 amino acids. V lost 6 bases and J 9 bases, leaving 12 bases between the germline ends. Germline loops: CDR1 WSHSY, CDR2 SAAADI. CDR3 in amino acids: CASRGQGGSPLHF. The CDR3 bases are TGCGCCAGCAGGGGGCAGGGCGGTTCACCCCTCCACTTT.

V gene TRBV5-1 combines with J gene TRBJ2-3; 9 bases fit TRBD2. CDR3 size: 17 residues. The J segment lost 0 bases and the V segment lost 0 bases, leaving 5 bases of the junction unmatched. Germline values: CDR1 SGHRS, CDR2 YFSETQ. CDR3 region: CASSLDRLAGSTDTQYF. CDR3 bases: TGCGCCAGCAGCTTGGATCGGCTAGCGGGGAGCACAGATACGCAGTATTTT.

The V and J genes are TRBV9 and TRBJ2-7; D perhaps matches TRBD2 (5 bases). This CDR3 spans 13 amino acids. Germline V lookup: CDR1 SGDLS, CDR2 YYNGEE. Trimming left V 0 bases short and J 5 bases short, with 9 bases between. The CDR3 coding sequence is TGTGCCAGCAGCGTAGGGCAGCGGAACGAGCAGTACTTC. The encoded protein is CASSVGQRNEQYF.

The CDR3 DNA is TGTGCCAGCAGCGTCACAATGGCCGGGACAGGAAGGACCGGGGAGCTGTTTTTT. It is translated as CASSVTMAGTGRTGELFF. The rearrangement links TRBV11-2 to TRBJ2-2, with 8 bases lining up with TRBD1. The CDR3 sequence is 18 residues long. Trimming took 5 bases from V and 5 from J; bases not matched to a gene: 16. Germline V gene sequence: CDR1 SGHAT, CDR2 FQNNGV.